This TCR beta chain appears in the sequencing data of a study of cytomegalovirus exposure and HLA in healthy donors. The method was immunoSEQ multiplex PCR; TCRdb's version includes in-frame clones alone and lacks a portion of them. This sample has 140,000 to 150,000 clones; about 91% occur once, and the top ten carry 4.5%. This clone was counted once. There are 17 residues in the CDR3. V lost 1 base, J lost 0 bases, and 5 bases stayed unmatched. CDR1 is LGHNA, CDR2 YNFKEQ, per germline. This TCR was recovered from a man aged 18 to 30 in good health and CMV-seropositive. Sequenced material: PBMCs. The chain carries TRBV4-2 and TRBJ1-1, with TRBD1 identical over 10 bases. CDR3 protein: CASSQAGQGLMNTEAFF. The CDR3 region has the DNA TGTGCCAGCAGCCAAGCGGGACAGGGGCTCATGAACACTGAAGCTTTCTTT.